This TCR beta chain stems from a study of blood T cell repertoires in COVID-19. How the authors handled the data: Amplification of reference gene primers was used by the study to estimate nucleated cell counts. Sequencing used immunoSEQ multiplex PCR; TCRdb keeps in-frame clones, though not all of them. The V and J calls and the clone size are those of that table, but D and trimming were determined from the DNA. This sample has some 110,000 clones; roughly 80% occur once, and the top ten carry about 16%. Germline V CDR1 and CDR2: SGHVS, FQNEAQ. The CDR3 totals 11 residues. V was shortened by 5 bases and J by 3 bases, with 4 bases between the two germline ends.

The clonotype originates from a woman of 80 years or more with acute or convalescent COVID-19. The sample was peripheral blood. The chain couples TRBV7-8 to TRBJ2-5; D uncertain. The CDR3 is CASSVKETQYF. The CDR3 DNA follows: TGTGCCAGCAGCGTAAAAGAGACCCAGTACTTC.